This TCR beta chain was recovered during a study of T-cell memory formation after mild COVID-19. Turning to the study itself: Largely, the TCR clusters proved donor specific.

Using constant-segment primers, 5'RACE produced TCR alpha and TCR beta cDNA libraries carrying sample barcodes and UMIs. TCRdb fed the 5' RACE reads into MiXCR, producing one record per CDR3 protein. The sample yields fewer than 450,000 distinct CDR3 sequences, under 25% seen once. This clonotype occurred a few times. Its antigen is currently unknown. General study results and limits: There were some responding clones in pre-infection memory, which suggested that cross-reactive memory had joined. There was no confirmation that second-wave clones peaking on day 37 were SARS-CoV-2 specific.

The sequence was collected from an adult woman who had mild COVID-19 (a few samples of this study predate the infection). Cell type and time point are not known. The material sequenced was PBMCs or a T cell subset sorted from them (not recorded which).

The CDR3 coding sequence is TGTGCCAGCAGCTTCACCGGGACAGGGGGCTACAATGAGCAGTTCTTC. Translated, it gives CASSFTGTGGYNEQFF. The V call is TRBV11-1, the J call TRBJ2-1, with 11 bases lining up with TRBD1. Germline V gene data show CDR1 as SGHAT and CDR2 as FQDESV (reference sequence). The CDR3 loop spans 16 amino acids. Trimming at V came to 3 bases and at J to 3 bases, leaving 4 bases not matched to a gene.